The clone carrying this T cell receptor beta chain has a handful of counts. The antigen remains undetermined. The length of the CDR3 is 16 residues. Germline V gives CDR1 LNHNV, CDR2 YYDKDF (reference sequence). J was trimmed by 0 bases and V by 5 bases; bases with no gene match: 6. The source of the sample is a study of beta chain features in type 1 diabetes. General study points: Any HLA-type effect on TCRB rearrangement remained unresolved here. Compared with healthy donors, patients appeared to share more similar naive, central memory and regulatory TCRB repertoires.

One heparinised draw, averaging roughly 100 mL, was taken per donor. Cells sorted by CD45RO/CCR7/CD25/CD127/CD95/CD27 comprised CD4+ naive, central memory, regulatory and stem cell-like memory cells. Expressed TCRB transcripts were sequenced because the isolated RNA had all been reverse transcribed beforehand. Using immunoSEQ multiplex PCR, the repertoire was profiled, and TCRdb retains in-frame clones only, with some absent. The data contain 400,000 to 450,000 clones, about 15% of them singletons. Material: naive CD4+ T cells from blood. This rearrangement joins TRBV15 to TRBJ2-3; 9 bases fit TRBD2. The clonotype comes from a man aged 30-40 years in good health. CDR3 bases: TGTGCCACCAGCGACGGACTAGCGCGTAGCACAGATACGCAGTATTTT. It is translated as CATSDGLARSTDTQYF.